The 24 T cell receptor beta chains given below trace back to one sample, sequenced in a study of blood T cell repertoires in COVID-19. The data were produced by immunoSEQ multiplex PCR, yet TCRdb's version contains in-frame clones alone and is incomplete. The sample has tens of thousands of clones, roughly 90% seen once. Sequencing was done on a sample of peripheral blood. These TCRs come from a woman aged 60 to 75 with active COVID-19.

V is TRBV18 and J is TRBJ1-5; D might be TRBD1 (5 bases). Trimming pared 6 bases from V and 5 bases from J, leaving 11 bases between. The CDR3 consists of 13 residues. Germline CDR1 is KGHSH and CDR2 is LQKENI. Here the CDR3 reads CASSQGSDQPQHF. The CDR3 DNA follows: TGTGCCAGCTCCCAGGGTTCGGATCAGCCCCAGCATTTT.

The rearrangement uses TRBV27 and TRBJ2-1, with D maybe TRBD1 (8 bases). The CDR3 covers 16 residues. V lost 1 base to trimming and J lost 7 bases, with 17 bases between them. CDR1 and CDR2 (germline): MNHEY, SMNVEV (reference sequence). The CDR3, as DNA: TGTGCCAGCAGTTTATTGGGGGGGACAGGACGAAATGAGCAGTTCTTC. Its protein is CASSLLGGTGRNEQFF.

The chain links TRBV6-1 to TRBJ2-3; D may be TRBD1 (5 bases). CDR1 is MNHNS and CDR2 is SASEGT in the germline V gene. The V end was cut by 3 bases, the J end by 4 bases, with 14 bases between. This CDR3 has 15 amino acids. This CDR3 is CASSDRVRGADTQYF. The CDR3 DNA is TGTGCCAGCAGTGATAGGGTTAGGGGCGCAGATACGCAGTATTTT.

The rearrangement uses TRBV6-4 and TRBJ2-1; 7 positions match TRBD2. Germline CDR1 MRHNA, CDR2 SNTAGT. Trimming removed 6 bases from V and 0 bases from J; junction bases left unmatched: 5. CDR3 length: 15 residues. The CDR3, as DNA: TGTGCCAGCAGCCCCCGCGGGAGCTCCTACAATGAGCAGTTCTTC. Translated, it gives CASSPRGSSYNEQFF.

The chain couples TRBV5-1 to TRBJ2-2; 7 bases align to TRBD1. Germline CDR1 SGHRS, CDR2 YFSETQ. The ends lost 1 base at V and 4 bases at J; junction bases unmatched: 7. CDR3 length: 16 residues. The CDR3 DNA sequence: TGCGCCAGCAGCTTGAGTCAGGGGGTCAGCACCGGGGAGCTGTTTTTT. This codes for CASSLSQGVSTGELFF.

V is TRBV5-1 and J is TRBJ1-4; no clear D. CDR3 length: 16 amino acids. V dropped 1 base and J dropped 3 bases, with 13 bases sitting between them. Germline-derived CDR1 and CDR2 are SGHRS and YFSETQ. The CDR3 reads CASSLNPGTANEKLFF. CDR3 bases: TGCGCCAGCAGCTTGAATCCTGGCACCGCTAATGAAAAACTGTTTTTT.

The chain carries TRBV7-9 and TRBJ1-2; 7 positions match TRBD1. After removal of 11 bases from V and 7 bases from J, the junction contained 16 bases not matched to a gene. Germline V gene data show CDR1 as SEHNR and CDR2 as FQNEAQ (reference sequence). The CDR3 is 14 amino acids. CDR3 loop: CAGTTGTSGGGYTF. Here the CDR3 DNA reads TGTGCCGGGACGACAGGGACCTCCGGCGGTGGCTACACCTTC.

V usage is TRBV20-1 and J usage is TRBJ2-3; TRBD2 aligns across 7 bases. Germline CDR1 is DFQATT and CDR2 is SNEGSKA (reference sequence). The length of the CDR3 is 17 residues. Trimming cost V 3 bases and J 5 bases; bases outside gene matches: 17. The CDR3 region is CSASGGLRGRAKDTQYF. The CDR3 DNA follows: TGCAGTGCTAGTGGGGGGTTGCGAGGGAGGGCTAAAGATACGCAGTATTTT.

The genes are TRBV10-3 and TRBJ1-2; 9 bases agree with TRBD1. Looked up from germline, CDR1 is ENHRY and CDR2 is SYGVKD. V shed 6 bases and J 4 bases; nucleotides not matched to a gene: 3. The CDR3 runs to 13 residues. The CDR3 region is CAISVDRGYGYTF. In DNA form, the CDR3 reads TGTGCCATCAGCGTGGACAGGGGCTATGGCTACACCTTC.

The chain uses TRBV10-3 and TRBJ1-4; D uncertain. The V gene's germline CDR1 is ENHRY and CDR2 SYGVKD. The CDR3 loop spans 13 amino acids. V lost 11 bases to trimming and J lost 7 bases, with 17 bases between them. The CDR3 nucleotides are TGTGCCGCCACCTCGGGGAGAGGTGAAAAACTGTTTTTT. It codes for CAATSGRGEKLFF.

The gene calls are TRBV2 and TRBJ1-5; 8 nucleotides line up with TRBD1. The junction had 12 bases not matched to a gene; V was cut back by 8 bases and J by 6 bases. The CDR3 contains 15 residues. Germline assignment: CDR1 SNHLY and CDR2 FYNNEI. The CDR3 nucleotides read TGTGCCAGCGTCTCCACAGGGGGTATGGGTCAGCCCCAGCATTTT. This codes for CASVSTGGMGQPQHF.

CDR3 sequence reads: CASSQQPLGLAGSQDTQYF. As DNA, the CDR3 is TGCGCCAGCAGCCAGCAACCCTTGGGACTAGCGGGGTCACAAGATACGCAGTATTTT. V is TRBV5-1 and J is TRBJ2-3; 13 positions match TRBD2. With 4 bases clipped from V and 5 bases from J, the junction kept 16 bases outside the gene matches. Germline CDR1 SGHRS, CDR2 YFSETQ. CDR3 length: 19 residues.

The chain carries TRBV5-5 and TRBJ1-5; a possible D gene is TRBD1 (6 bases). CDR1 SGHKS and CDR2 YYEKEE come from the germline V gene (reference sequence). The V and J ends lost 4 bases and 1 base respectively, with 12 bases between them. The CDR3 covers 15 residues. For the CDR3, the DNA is TGTGCCAGCAGCGGGGGCGCAGGGAGCAATCAGCCCCAGCATTTT. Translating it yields CASSGGAGSNQPQHF.

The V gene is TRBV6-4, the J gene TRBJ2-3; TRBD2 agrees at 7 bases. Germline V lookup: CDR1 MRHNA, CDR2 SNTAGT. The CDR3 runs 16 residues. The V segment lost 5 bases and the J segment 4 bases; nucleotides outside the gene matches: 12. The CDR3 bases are TGTGCCAGCAGTACACTAGCGATACTAGGCGCAGATACGCAGTATTTT. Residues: CASSTLAILGADTQYF.

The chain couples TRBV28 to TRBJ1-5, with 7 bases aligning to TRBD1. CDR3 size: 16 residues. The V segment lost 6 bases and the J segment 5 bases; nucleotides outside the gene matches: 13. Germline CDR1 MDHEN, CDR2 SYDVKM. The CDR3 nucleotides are TGTGCCAGCAGACTAGGGACAGAGGGGAGTTATCAGCCCCAGCATTTT. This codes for CASRLGTEGSYQPQHF.

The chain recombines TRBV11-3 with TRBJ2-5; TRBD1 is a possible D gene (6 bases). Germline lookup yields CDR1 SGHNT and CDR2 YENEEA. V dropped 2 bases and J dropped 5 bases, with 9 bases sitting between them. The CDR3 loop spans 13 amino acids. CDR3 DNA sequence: TGTGCCAGCAGCTTATTTCAGGGGGAGACCCAGTACTTC. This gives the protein CASSLFQGETQYF.

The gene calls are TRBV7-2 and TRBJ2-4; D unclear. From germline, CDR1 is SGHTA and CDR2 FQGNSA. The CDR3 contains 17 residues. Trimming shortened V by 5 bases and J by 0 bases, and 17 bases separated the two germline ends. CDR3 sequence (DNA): TGTGCCAGCAGCCCCTATCCCGGGTTGCTAGCCAAAAACATTCAGTACTTC. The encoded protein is CASSPYPGLLAKNIQYF.

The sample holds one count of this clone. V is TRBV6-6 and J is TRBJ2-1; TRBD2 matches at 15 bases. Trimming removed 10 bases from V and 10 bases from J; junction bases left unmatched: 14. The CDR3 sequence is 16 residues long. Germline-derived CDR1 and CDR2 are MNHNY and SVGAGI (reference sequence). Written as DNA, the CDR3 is TGTGCCACCGAGAGCCCGGGACTAGCGGGAGGTGGGGAGCAGTTCTTC. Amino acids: CATESPGLAGGGEQFF.

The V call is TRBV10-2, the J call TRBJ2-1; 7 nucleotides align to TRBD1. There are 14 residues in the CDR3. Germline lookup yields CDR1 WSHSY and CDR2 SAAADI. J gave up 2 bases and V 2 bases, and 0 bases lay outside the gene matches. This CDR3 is CASSEQGAYNEQFF. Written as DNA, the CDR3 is TGCGCCAGCAGTGAGCAGGGGGCCTACAATGAGCAGTTCTTC.

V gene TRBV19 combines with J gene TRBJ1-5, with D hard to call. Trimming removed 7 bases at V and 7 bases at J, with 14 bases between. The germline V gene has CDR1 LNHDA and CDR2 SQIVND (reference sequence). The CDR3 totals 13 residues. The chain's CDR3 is CASNEGLGQPQHF. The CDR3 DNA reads TGTGCCAGTAACGAGGGCTTGGGGCAGCCCCAGCATTTT.

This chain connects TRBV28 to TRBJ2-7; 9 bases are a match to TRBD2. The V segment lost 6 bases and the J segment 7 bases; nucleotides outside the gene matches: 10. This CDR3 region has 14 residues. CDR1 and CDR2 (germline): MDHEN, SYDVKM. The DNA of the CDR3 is TGTGCCAGCAGCCCTCAGCGGGAGGTAGAAGAGCAGTACTTC. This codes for CASSPQREVEEQYF. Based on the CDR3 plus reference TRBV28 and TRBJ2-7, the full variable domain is DVKVTQSSRYLVKRTGEKVFLECVQDMDHENMFWYRQDPGLGLRLIYFSYDVKMKEKGDIPEGYSVSREKKERFSLILESASTNQTSMYLCASSPQREVEEQYFGPGTRLTVT.

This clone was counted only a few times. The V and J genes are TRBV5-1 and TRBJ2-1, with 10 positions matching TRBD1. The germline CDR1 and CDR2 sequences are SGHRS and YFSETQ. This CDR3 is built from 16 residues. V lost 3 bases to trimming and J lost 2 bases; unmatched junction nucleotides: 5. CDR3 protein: CASSSLGQGAYNEQFF. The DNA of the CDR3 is TGCGCCAGCAGCTCCCTTGGACAGGGGGCCTACAATGAGCAGTTCTTC.

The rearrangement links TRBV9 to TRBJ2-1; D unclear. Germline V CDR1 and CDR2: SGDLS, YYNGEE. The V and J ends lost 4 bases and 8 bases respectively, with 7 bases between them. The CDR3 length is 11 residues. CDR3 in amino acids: CASSSGDEQFF. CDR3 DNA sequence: TGTGCCAGCAGCTCCGGTGATGAGCAGTTCTTC.

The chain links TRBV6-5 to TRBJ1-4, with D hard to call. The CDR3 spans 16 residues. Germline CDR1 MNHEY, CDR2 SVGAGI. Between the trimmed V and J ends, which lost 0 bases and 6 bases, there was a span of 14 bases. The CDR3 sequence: CASSYSGPASDEKLFF. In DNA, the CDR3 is TGTGCCAGCAGTTACTCCGGCCCGGCGAGCGATGAAAAACTGTTTTTT.